This T cell receptor beta chain was retrieved from a study of T cell clonotyping in hematopoietic cell transplantation. Study conclusions and caveats: Higher Inverse Simpson Index values in graft donor and pretransplant recipient predicted broader posttransplant TCR diversity. Pathologically expanded recipient clonotypes increased progressively from day 30 to day 180 as diversity fell. Without cell sorting, CD4 versus CD8 contributions remain unresolved. At the given depth, recipient repertoires were over 95% de novo clonotypes.

In the case of this clone: What it binds is unknown.

V was shortened by 7 bases and J by 5 bases, with 8 bases between the two germline ends. Germline loops: CDR1 SQVTM, CDR2 ANQGSEA. This CDR3 spans 10 amino acids. The data were produced by immunoSEQ multiplex PCR, yet TCRdb's version contains in-frame clones alone and is incomplete. Of 65,000 to 75,000 clones listed, approximately 94% were seen once; the top ten hold roughly 1.7%. This sequence was found in a man between 45 and 60 years old in good health. Some clones in this sample may be carry-over from other donors' samples. This chain joins TRBV29-1 and TRBJ2-5; no reliable D call. Sequencing was done on a sample of peripheral blood mononuclear cells. As DNA, the CDR3 is TGCAGCGCCCATGCGGAGACCCAGTACTTC. As protein: CSAHAETQYF.